The 12 T cell receptor beta chains below come from one sample, sequenced in a study of blood T cell repertoires in COVID-19. TCRdb's table, derived via immunoSEQ multiplex PCR, lists solely in-frame clones and lacks some. The profile shows some 140,000 clones, 80% to 90% of them singletons. Sequencing was done on a sample of peripheral blood. Receptors originate from a human donor in a cohort sampled during active COVID-19.

The chain has TRBV6-5 and TRBJ2-2, with 10 bases matching TRBD1. V lost 6 bases to trimming and J lost 7 bases; unmatched junction nucleotides: 8. The germline V gene has CDR1 MNHEY and CDR2 SVGAGI. CDR3 length: 15 amino acids. CDR3 DNA sequence: TGTGCCAGCAGAGCCCGGGACAGGGGTGGCGGGGAGCTGTTTTTT. Protein: CASRARDRGGGELFF.

In its sample, this clone was seen a few times. The chain links TRBV6-6 to TRBJ1-1, with D perhaps matching TRBD1 (6 bases). The CDR3 loop spans 15 amino acids. Germline V lookup: CDR1 MNHNY, CDR2 SVGAGI (reference sequence). V dropped 6 bases and J dropped 1 base, with 15 bases sitting between them. The DNA for the CDR3 is TGTGCCAGCAGCCAAGGGACACCCAGGAACACTGAAGCTTTCTTT. Translating gives CASSQGTPRNTEAFF.

V usage is TRBV12-3 or TRBV12-4 and J usage is TRBJ1-2; possible D gene TRBD1, 6 bases. The ends were cut back, 4 bases at V and 2 bases at J, with 8 bases in the middle. The CDR3 extends over 13 amino acids. This CDR3 is CASSSTGNYGYTF. CDR3 sequence (DNA): TGTGCCAGCAGTTCGACAGGCAACTATGGCTACACCTTC.

The V gene is TRBV7-9, the J gene TRBJ1-6; TRBD1 agrees at 8 bases. CDR1 and CDR2 (germline): SEHNR, FQNEAQ (reference sequence). The junction had 8 bases not matched to a gene; V was cut back by 4 bases and J by 12 bases. This CDR3 is 14 amino acids long. Here the CDR3 DNA reads TGTGCCAGCAGCTCAGTCGACAGGGGTGAACCCCTCCACTTT. It codes for CASSSVDRGEPLHF.

The chain is built from TRBV6-5 and TRBJ2-7; 7 bases match TRBD2. From germline, CDR1 is MNHEY and CDR2 SVGAGI. The CDR3 spans 13 residues. The V gene end was trimmed by 6 bases and the J gene end by 2 bases; junction bases not matched to a gene: 4. The CDR3 is CASSRGEPYEQYF. CDR3 DNA sequence: TGTGCCAGCAGCCGGGGGGAGCCCTACGAGCAGTACTTC.

This rearrangement joins TRBV29-1 to TRBJ1-1; 7 nucleotides match TRBD1. This CDR3 spans 13 amino acids. The V gene end was trimmed by 3 bases and the J gene end by 4 bases; junction bases not matched to a gene: 5. From germline, CDR1 is SQVTM and CDR2 ANQGSEA. For the CDR3, the DNA is TGCAGCGTTGATGACAGGGTTCGCACTGAAGCTTTCTTT. Its protein is CSVDDRVRTEAFF.

The chain carries TRBV27 and TRBJ1-4, with D possibly TRBD1 on 5 matching bases. The CDR3 runs to 15 residues. The V end was cut by 1 base, the J end by 5 bases, with 11 bases between. The germline V gene has CDR1 MNHEY and CDR2 SMNVEV (reference sequence). In DNA form, the CDR3 reads TGTGCCAGCAGTTTATACCAGGGTTTGAATGAAAAACTGTTTTTT. It is translated as CASSLYQGLNEKLFF.

The V and J genes are TRBV4-1 and TRBJ2-7, with TRBD1 identical over 7 bases. Germline loops: CDR1 MGHRA, CDR2 YSYEKL. The V segment lost 3 bases and the J segment 3 bases; nucleotides outside the gene matches: 5. CDR3 length: 14 residues. The CDR3 DNA follows: TGCGCCAGCAGCCACACTGACAGGGACTACGAGCAGTACTTC. Translated, it gives CASSHTDRDYEQYF.

The chain recombines TRBV19 with TRBJ2-1, with 8 bases fitting TRBD2. Germline V gives CDR1 LNHDA, CDR2 SQIVND (reference sequence). The CDR3 is 16 amino acids. V was clipped by 1 base and J by 4 bases; unmatched bases: 6. Written as DNA, the CDR3 is TGTGCCAGTAGTATAGGCGGGCGGGGGGATTACAATGAGCAGTTCTTC. Translation: CASSIGGRGDYNEQFF.

The rearrangement joins TRBV11-1 to TRBJ2-5; TRBD1 is a possible D gene (5 bases). This CDR3 is 15 amino acids long. With 5 bases removed from V and 3 bases from J, the gap between germline ends came to 16 bases. The germline gives CDR1 SGHAT, CDR2 FQDESV (reference sequence). This chain's CDR3 is CASSQPQDGKETQYF. As DNA, the CDR3 is TGTGCCAGCAGCCAGCCACAGGACGGAAAAGAGACCCAGTACTTC. Combining the CDR3 with reference TRBV11-1 and TRBJ2-5 gives the whole variable domain EAEVAQSPRYKITEKSQAVAFWCDPISGHATLYWYRQILGQGPELLVQFQDESVVDDSQLPKDRFSAERLKGVDSTLKIQPAELGDSAMYLCASSQPQDGKETQYFGPGTRLLVL.

V and J are TRBV9 and TRBJ1-6, with D maybe TRBD1 (6 bases). From germline, CDR1 is SGDLS and CDR2 YYNGEE. Trimming took off 0 bases at V and 10 bases at J, with 14 bases between the two ends. The CDR3 has 15 amino acids. CDR3 region: CASSVGGQAGSPLHF. The CDR3 DNA follows: TGTGCCAGCAGCGTAGGGGGGCAGGCCGGGTCACCCCTCCACTTT.

This clone was picked up one time. The chain joins TRBV23-1 to TRBJ2-2; TRBD2 matches at 7 bases. TRBV23-1 is placed among ORFs of uncertain function. After removal of 1 base from V and 5 bases from J, the junction contained 16 bases not matched to a gene. CDR3 length: 19 residues. The CDR3 region has the DNA TGCGCCAGCAGTCAATGTTGGACTAGGCCCCCTAGGAGGACCGGGGAGCTGTTTTTT. This translates into CASSQCWTRPPRRTGELFF.